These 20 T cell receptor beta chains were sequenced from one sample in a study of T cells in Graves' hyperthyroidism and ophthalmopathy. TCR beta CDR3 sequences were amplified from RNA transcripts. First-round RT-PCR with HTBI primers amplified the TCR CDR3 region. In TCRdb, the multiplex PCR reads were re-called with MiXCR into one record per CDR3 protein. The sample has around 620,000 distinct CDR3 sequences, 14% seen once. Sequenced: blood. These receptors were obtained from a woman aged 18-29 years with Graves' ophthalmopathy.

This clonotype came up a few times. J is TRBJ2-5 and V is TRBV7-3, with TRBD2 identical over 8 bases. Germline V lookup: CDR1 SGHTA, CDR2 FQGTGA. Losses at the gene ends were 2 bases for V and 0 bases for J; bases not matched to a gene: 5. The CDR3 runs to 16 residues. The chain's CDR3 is CASSLAGGSNQETQYF. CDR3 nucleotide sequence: TGTGCCAGCAGCTTAGCGGGGGGCAGCAACCAAGAGACCCAGTACTTC.

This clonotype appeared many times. CDR3 bases: TGTGCCAGCAGTTTAGTCACCGCTAACACTGAAGCTTTCTTT. Its translation: CASSLVTANTEAFF. The chain combines TRBV28 with TRBJ1-1, with no clear D. This CDR3 has 14 residues. In germline, CDR1 is MDHEN, CDR2 SYDVKM. With 2 bases removed from V and 2 bases from J, the gap between germline ends came to 9 bases.

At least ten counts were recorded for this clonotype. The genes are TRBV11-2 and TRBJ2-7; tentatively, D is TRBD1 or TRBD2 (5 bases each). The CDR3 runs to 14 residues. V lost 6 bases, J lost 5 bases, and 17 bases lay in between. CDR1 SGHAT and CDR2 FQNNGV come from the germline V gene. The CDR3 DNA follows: TGTGCCAGCAGGGTACTTGGGACGTCCCACGAGCAGTACTTC. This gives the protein CASRVLGTSHEQYF.

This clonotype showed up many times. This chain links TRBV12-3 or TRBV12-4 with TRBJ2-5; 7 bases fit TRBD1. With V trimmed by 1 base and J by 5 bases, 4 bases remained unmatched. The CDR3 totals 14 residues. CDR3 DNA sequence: TGTGCCAGCAGTTTAGGAGGGGGCGGGGAGACCCAGTACTTC. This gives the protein CASSLGGGGETQYF.

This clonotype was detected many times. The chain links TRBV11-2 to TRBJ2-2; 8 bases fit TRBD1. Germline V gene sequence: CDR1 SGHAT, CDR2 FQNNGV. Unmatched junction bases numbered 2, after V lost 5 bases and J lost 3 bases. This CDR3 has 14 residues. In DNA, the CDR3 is TGTGCCAGCAGCCGGACAGGGCACACCGGGGAGCTGTTTTTT. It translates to CASSRTGHTGELFF.

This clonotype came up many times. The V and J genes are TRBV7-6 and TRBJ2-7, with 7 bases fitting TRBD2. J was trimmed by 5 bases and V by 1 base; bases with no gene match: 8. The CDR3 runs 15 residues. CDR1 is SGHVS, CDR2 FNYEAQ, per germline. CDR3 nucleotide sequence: TGTGCCAGCAGCTTAGAATGGGCAAGCGGGAACGAGCAGTACTTC. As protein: CASSLEWASGNEQYF.

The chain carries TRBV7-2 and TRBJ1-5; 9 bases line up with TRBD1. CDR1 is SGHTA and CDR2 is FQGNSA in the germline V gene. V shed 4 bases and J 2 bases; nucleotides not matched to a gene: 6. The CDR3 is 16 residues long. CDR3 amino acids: CASSSTGGAGNQPQHF. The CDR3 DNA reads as TGTGCCAGCAGCTCAACAGGGGGCGCGGGCAATCAGCCCCAGCATTTT. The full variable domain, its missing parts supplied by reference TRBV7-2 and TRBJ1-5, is GAGVSQSPSNKVTEKGKDVELRCDPISGHTALYWYRQSLGQGLEFLIYFQGNSAPDKSGLPSDRFSAERTGGSVSTLTIQRTQQEDSAVYLCASSSTGGAGNQPQHFGDGTRLSIL.

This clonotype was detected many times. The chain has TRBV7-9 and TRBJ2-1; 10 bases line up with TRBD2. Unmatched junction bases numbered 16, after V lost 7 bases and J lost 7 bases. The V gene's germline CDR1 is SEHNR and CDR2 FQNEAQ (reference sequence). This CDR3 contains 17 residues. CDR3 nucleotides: TGTGCCAGCACCGAAAGAGGGGCTAGCGGGGGCCCAAATGAGCAGTTCTTC. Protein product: CASTERGASGGPNEQFF.

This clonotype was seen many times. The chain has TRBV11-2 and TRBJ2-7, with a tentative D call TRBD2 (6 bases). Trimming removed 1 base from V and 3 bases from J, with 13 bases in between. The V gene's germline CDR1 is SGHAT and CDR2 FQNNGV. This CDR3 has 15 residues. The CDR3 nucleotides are TGTGCCAGCAGCTTAGGGCGGGATCGTGTCTACGAGCAGTACTTC. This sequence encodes CASSLGRDRVYEQYF.

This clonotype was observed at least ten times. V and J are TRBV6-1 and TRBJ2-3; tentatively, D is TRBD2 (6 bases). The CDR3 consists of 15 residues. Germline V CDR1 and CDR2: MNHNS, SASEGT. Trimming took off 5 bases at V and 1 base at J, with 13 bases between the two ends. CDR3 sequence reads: CASSNLAEGTDTQYF. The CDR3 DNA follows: TGTGCCAGCAGTAACTTAGCGGAGGGCACAGATACGCAGTATTTT.

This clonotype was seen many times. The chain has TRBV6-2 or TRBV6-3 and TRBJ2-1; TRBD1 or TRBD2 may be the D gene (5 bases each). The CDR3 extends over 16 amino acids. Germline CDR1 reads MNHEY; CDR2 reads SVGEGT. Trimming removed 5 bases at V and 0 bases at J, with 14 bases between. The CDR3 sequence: CASSLLGESSYNEQFF. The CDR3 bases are TGTGCCAGCAGTCTCCTAGGGGAGAGCTCCTACAATGAGCAGTTCTTC.

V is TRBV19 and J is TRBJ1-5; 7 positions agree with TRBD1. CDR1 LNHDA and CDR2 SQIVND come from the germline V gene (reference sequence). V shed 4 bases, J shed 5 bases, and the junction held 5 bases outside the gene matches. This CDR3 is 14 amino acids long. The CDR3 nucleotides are TGTGCCAGTAGTAGACAGGGTGGCGATCAGCCCCAGCATTTT. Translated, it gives CASSRQGGDQPQHF. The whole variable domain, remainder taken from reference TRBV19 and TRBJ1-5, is DGGITQSPKYLFRKEGQNVTLSCEQNLNHDAMYWYRQDPGQGLRLIYYSQIVNDFQKGDIAEGYSVSREKKESFPLTVTSAQKNPTAFYLCASSRQGGDQPQHFGDGTRLSIL.

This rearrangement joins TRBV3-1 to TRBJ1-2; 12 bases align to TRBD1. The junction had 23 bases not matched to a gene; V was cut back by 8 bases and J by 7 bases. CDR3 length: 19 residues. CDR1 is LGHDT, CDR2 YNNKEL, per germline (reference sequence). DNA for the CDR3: TGTGCCAGCTCACCGATCCAAAACCTTCCCGGGACAGGGGGCAGTGGCTACACCTTC. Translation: CASSPIQNLPGTGGSGYTF.

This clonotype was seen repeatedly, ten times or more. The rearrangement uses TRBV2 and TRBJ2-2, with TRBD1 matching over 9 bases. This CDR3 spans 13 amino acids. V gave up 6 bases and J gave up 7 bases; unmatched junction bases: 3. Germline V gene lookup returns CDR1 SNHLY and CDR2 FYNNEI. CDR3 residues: CASRAGQGGELFF. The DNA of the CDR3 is TGTGCCAGCAGGGCGGGACAGGGCGGGGAGCTGTTTTTT. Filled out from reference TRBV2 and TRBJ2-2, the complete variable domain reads EPEVTQTPSHQVTQMGQEVILRCVPISNHLYFYWYRQILGQKVEFLVSFYNNEISEKSEIFDDQFSVERPDGSNFTLKIRSTKLEDSAMYFCASRAGQGGELFFGEGSRLTVL.

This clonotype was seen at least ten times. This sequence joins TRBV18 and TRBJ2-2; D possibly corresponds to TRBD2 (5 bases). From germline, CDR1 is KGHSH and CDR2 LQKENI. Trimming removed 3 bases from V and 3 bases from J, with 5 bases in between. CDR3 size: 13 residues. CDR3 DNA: TGTGCCAGCTCACCGAGGGACACCGGGGAGCTGTTTTTT. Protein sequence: CASSPRDTGELFF.

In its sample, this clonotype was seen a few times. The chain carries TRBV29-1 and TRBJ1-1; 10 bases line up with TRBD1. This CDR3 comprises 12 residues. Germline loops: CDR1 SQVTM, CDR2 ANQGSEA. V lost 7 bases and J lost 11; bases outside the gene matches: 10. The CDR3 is CSGLGGQGFAFF. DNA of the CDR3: TGCAGCGGCCTTGGGGGACAGGGGTTTGCTTTCTTT. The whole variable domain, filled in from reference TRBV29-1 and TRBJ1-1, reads SAVISQKPSRDICQRGTSLTIQCQVDSQVTMMFWYRQQPGQSLTLIATANQGSEATYESGFVIDKFPISRPNLTFSTLTVSNMSPEDSSIYLCSGLGGQGFAFFGQGTRLTVV.

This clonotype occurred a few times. In DNA form, the CDR3 reads TGTGCCAGCAGCCAATTTGGGGGCTCAGGCAATCAGCCCCAGCATTTT. This encodes CASSQFGGSGNQPQHF. This chain uses TRBV3-1 with TRBJ1-5; D perhaps matches TRBD1 (6 bases). CDR3 size: 16 residues. The V end was cut by 2 bases, the J end by 2 bases, with 13 bases between. The germline V gene has CDR1 LGHDT and CDR2 YNNKEL (reference sequence).

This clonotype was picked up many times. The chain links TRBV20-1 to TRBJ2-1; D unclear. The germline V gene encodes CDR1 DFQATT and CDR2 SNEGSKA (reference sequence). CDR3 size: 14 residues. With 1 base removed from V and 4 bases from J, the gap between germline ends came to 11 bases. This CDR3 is CSARGAQLYNEQFF. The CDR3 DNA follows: TGCAGTGCTAGAGGTGCACAGCTTTACAATGAGCAGTTCTTC.

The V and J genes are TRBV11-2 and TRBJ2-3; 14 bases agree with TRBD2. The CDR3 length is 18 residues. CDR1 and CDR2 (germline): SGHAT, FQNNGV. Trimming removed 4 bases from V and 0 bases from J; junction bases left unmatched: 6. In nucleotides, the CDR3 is TGTGCCAGCAGCTCCGGGACTAGCGGGGGATTTAGCACAGATACGCAGTATTTT. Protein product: CASSSGTSGGFSTDTQYF.

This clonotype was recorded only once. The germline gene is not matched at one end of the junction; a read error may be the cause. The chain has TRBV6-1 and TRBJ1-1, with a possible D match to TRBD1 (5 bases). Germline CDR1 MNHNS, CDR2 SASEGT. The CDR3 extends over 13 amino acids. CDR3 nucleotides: TGTGCCAGCCGTGAGAGAAGGGGCACTGAAGCTTTCTTT. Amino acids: CASRERRGTEAFF.